This is a list of T cell receptor beta chains from one sample in a study of a mutant IDH1 vaccine in newly diagnosed glioma. Their specific antigens are unknown. The method was immunoSEQ multiplex PCR; TCRdb's version includes in-frame clones alone and lacks a portion of them. The data show around 29,000 clones, more than 60% seen once. Material: PBMCs, obtained from a glioma patient whose treatment included an IDH1 peptide vaccine. The receptors derive from a man aged 50 or older with glioma. Both conserved end residues are part of each CDR3. D genes are given only for firm matches. Some rows have no size entry. The others give once, few or many, or a class for an expanded clone.

CDR3 protein | CDR3 DNA | J gene | clone size | V gene | D gene
CASSRTGGNEAFF | TGTGCCAGTAGCCGGACAGGGGGGAATGAAGCTTTCTTT | TRBJ1-1 | - | TRBV19 | TRBD1
CASSALTGGAEAFF | TGTGCCAGCAGTGCTCTCACAGGGGGCGCGGAAGCTTTCTTT | TRBJ1-1 | few | TRBV6-1 | TRBD1
CASSLGAAYGYTF | TGTGCCAGCAGCTTAGGGGCAGCCTATGGCTACACCTTC | TRBJ1-2 | - | TRBV7-6 | -
CASSSGVGTEAFF | TGTGCCAGTAGTTCAGGGGTTGGCACTGAAGCTTTCTTT | TRBJ1-1 | - | TRBV19 | -
CASKGQGYNEQFF | TGTGCCAGCAAGGGGCAGGGATACAATGAGCAGTTCTTC | TRBJ2-1 | - | TRBV2 | -
CASSLNRDGTYEQYF | TGTGCCAGCAGCCTGAACCGGGACGGAACCTACGAGCAGTACTTC | TRBJ2-7 | - | TRBV11-1 | -
CASSILVRSGNTIYF | TGTGCCAGCTCAATTCTAGTCCGCTCTGGAAACACCATATATTTT | TRBJ1-3 | - | TRBV6-1 | -
CASSAGQETQYF | TGTGCCAGCAGTGCTGGCCAAGAGACCCAGTACTTC | TRBJ2-5 | - | TRBV6-1 | -
CASSIEVGGLAFF | TGTGCCAGTAGTATAGAGGTCGGGGGGCTCGCTTTCTTT | TRBJ1-1 | - | TRBV19 | -
CASSLPTGAGTNVLTF | TGTGCCAGCAGCTTGCCTACAGGGGCTGGGACCAACGTCCTGACTTTC | TRBJ2-6 | - | TRBV5-6 | TRBD1
CASRSGPSNNEKLFF | TGTGCCAGCCGGTCAGGGCCCTCAAATAATGAAAAACTGTTTTTT | TRBJ1-4 | - | TRBV6-6 | -
CASSRGQSSYEQYF | TGTGCCAGCAGCCGGGGACAGAGCTCCTACGAGCAGTACTTC | TRBJ2-7 | - | TRBV7-8 | TRBD1
CASSPEGQGGVDEQYF | TGTGCCAGCAGCCCGGAAGGGCAGGGTGGTGTAGACGAGCAGTACTTC | TRBJ2-7 | few | TRBV7-9 | -
CASSLARSDTQYF | TGTGCCAGCAGCTTAGCACGGTCAGATACGCAGTATTTT | TRBJ2-3 | - | TRBV7-6 | -
CASSQDYGISTDTQYF | TGCGCCAGCAGCCAAGATTACGGGATTAGCACAGATACGCAGTATTTT | TRBJ2-3 | - | TRBV4-3 | -
CATTKTGRGNQPQHF | TGTGCCACCACGAAAACAGGGAGAGGAAATCAGCCCCAGCATTTT | TRBJ1-5 | - | TRBV27 | -
CSALTGGGYTF | TGCAGTGCACTGACTGGGGGTGGCTACACCTTC | TRBJ1-2 | - | TRBV20-1 | -
CASSMQGRTEAFF | TGTGCCAGCTCCATGCAGGGTAGGACTGAAGCTTTCTTT | TRBJ1-1 | - | TRBV18 | -
CASSYGQGTEAFF | TGTGCCAGCAGTTACGGGCAGGGTACTGAAGCTTTCTTT | TRBJ1-1 | - | TRBV6-5 | -
CASSPTPSGGSLSDTQYF | TGCGCCAGCAGCCCAACCCCTAGCGGGGGCTCTTTATCGGATACGCAGTATTTT | TRBJ2-3 | - | TRBV5-1 | TRBD2
CASSYGGRENEQYF | TGTGCCAGCAGCTATGGGGGGAGGGAGAACGAGCAGTACTTC | TRBJ2-7 | - | TRBV7-2 | TRBD2
CASSRGNYGYTF | TGTGCCAGCAGTCGCGGGAACTATGGCTACACCTTC | TRBJ1-2 | - | TRBV27 | -
CASSRSQGTVYEQYF | TGCGCCAGCAGCCGATCACAGGGAACGGTCTACGAGCAGTACTTC | TRBJ2-7 | - | TRBV4-3 | -
CASSLADRQETQYF | TGTGCCAGCAGCTTAGCGGACAGACAAGAGACCCAGTACTTC | TRBJ2-5 | - | TRBV7-8 | -
CASSQGTAGEKLFF | TGTGCCAGTAGCCAAGGGACAGCGGGGGAAAAACTGTTTTTT | TRBJ1-4 | - | TRBV19 | TRBD1
CASSVQQGAQGYTF | TGTGCCAGCAGTGTCCAACAGGGGGCGCAGGGCTACACCTTC | TRBJ1-2 | - | TRBV2 | TRBD1
CASSPVSQGDTDTQYF | TGTGCCAGCAGCCCCGTCTCACAGGGTGACACAGATACGCAGTATTTT | TRBJ2-3 | - | TRBV6-6 | -
CATSRDPQQNTIYF | TGTGCCACCAGCAGAGATCCACAGCAAAACACCATATATTTT | TRBJ1-3 | - | TRBV15 | -
CASSLRTGTSGAYEQYF | TGTGCCAGCAGTTTACGAACTGGGACTAGCGGGGCCTACGAGCAGTACTTC | TRBJ2-7 | once | TRBV27 | TRBD2
CASMRAEQFF | TGTGCCAGCATGCGTGCTGAGCAGTTCTTC | TRBJ2-1 | medium-sized | TRBV2 | -
CASSITKYANTEAFF | TGTGCCAGTAGTATCACGAAGTATGCGAACACTGAAGCTTTCTTT | TRBJ1-1 | once | TRBV19 | -
CASSLEQPGQYF | TGCGCCAGCAGCTTGGAACAGCCGGGCCAGTACTTC | TRBJ2-5 | few | TRBV5-1 | -
CASSGGARTDTQYF | TGTGCCAGCAGTGGGGGAGCCCGCACAGATACGCAGTATTTT | TRBJ2-3 | - | TRBV2 | -
CASSFSISSTEAFF | TGTGCCAGCAGTTTTTCGATAAGTTCCACTGAAGCTTTCTTT | TRBJ1-1 | few | TRBV5-6 | -
CASSTTGGSTDTQYF | TGCGCCAGCAGCACCACAGGGGGTAGCACAGATACGCAGTATTTT | TRBJ2-3 | - | TRBV5-1 | TRBD1
CASSLLDTSYNEKLFF | TGTGCCAGCAGCTTACTAGACACCTCCTATAATGAAAAACTGTTTTTT | TRBJ1-4 | - | TRBV6-6 | -
CASTQGASSTDTQYF | TGTGCCAGCACCCAGGGGGCGTCCAGCACAGATACGCAGTATTTT | TRBJ2-3 | - | TRBV11-2 | TRBD1
CASSLWGDRTDTQYF | TGTGCCAGCAGTTTATGGGGGGACCGCACAGATACGCAGTATTTT | TRBJ2-3 | - | TRBV27 | -
CASEGGLISPLHF | TGTGCCAGCGAAGGGGGCTTGATTTCACCCCTCCACTTT | TRBJ1-6 | - | TRBV2 | TRBD1
CASSPRSYEQYF | TGCGCCAGCAGCCCCCGCTCCTACGAGCAGTACTTC | TRBJ2-7 | - | TRBV4-3 | -
CSAREGTEAFF | TGCAGTGCTAGGGAGGGCACTGAAGCTTTCTTT | TRBJ1-1 | few | TRBV20-1 | -
CASVGLAGGNYEQYF | TGTGCCAGCGTTGGGTTAGCGGGAGGGAACTACGAGCAGTACTTC | TRBJ2-7 | - | TRBV27 | TRBD2